A selection of T cell receptor beta chains follows, all from one sample in a study of cytomegalovirus exposure and HLA in healthy donors. Using immunoSEQ multiplex PCR, the repertoire was profiled, and TCRdb retains in-frame clones only, with some absent. This sample carries some 150,000 clones, approximately 79% of them seen once, and the ten largest clones take roughly 6.7%. Specimen: PBMCs. The receptor source for this set is a man between 45 and 60 years old in good health and CMV-seropositive. Both conserved end residues are part of each CDR3. The order of the fields is clone size, V gene, D gene, J gene, CDR3 protein, CDR3 DNA. The D gene is left open where the match is weak. The size of a clone is reported for some rows only, either as once, few or many, or as a class for expanded clones.

NA	TRBV9	NA	TRBJ1-5	CASSVAPGKPQHF	TGTGCCAGCAGCGTAGCCCCAGGGAAGCCCCAGCATTTT
NA	TRBV7-9	TRBD1	TRBJ2-5	CASSPLGQGLQETQYF	TGTGCCAGCAGCCCCCTGGGACAGGGGCTCCAAGAGACCCAGTACTTC
NA	TRBV7-9	TRBD1	TRBJ1-3	CSSSLGPTDRAGSYTIYF	TGTTCCAGCAGCTTAGGCCCTACCGACAGGGCGGGTAGCTACACCATATATTTT
NA	TRBV5-6	TRBD2	TRBJ2-1	CASSTVPLAGALDEQFF	TGTGCCAGCAGTACGGTCCCTCTAGCGGGAGCTCTAGATGAGCAGTTCTTC
few	TRBV5-1	TRBD2	TRBJ2-5	CASSFRLAEETQYF	TGCGCCAGCAGCTTTAGACTAGCGGAAGAGACCCAGTACTTC
NA	TRBV5-1	NA	TRBJ2-7	CASSLAGGRGYEQYF	TGCGCCAGCAGCTTGGCAGGAGGACGGGGATACGAGCAGTACTTC
few	TRBV5-4	NA	TRBJ2-1	CASTSTGNHEQFF	TGTGCCAGCACCTCTACAGGGAACCATGAGCAGTTCTTC
few	TRBV10-3	TRBD2	TRBJ2-1	CAISASGDEQFF	TGTGCCATCAGTGCAAGCGGGGATGAGCAGTTCTTC
few	TRBV15	TRBD1	TRBJ1-2	CATSLDRGHGYTF	TGTGCCACCAGCTTGGACAGGGGGCATGGCTACACCTTC
NA	TRBV5-1	TRBD1	TRBJ2-5	CASSLQGAETQYF	TGCGCCAGCAGCTTACAGGGGGCCGAGACCCAGTACTTC
NA	TRBV6-5	TRBD1	TRBJ2-7	CASRKRQGYEQYF	TGTGCCAGCAGAAAAAGACAGGGCTACGAGCAGTACTTC
NA	TRBV10-3	TRBD1	TRBJ1-1	CAISGDSSNTEAFF	TGTGCCATCAGCGGGGACAGTTCGAACACTGAAGCTTTCTTT
NA	TRBV7-8	TRBD2	TRBJ2-1	CASIQPGTTIYNEQFF	TGTGCCAGCATCCAGCCCGGGACTACCATCTACAATGAGCAGTTCTTC
NA	TRBV5-5	NA	TRBJ2-5	CASSLARDPRETQYF	TGTGCCAGCAGCTTGGCGCGGGACCCGAGGGAGACCCAGTACTTC
NA	TRBV7-9	NA	TRBJ1-2	CASSLDRNSYGYTF	TGTGCCAGCAGCTTAGACAGGAATAGCTATGGCTACACCTTC
NA	TRBV11-2	TRBD1	TRBJ2-7	CASSLVGTGHYEQYF	TGTGCCAGCAGCTTAGTAGGGACAGGACACTACGAGCAGTACTTC
NA	TRBV7-9	TRBD2	TRBJ2-2	CASSLTIGLAGANTGELFF	TGTGCCAGCAGCCTTACCATAGGACTAGCGGGAGCTAACACCGGGGAGCTGTTTTTT
once	TRBV27	TRBD2	TRBJ2-7	CASSFLAVDSEQYF	TGTGCCAGCAGTTTCCTAGCGGTGGACTCTGAGCAGTACTTC
few	TRBV28	NA	TRBJ1-2	CASSSPAGDYGYTF	TGTGCCAGCAGTTCCCCCGCAGGGGACTATGGCTACACCTTC
NA	TRBV6-1	NA	TRBJ2-7	CASSEVSYEQYF	TGTGCCAGCAGTGAAGTCAGCTACGAGCAGTACTTC
once	TRBV6-5	TRBD2	TRBJ2-7	CASTSSGTRYEQYF	TGTGCCAGCACCTCTAGCGGGACCCGATACGAGCAGTACTTC
once	TRBV19	NA	TRBJ1-3	CASTSTGFSGNTIYF	TGTGCCAGTACCTCTACAGGGTTCTCTGGAAACACCATATATTTT
few	TRBV27	TRBD2	TRBJ2-5	CATSTSGRAQETQYF	TGTGCCACCTCGACTAGCGGGAGGGCCCAAGAGACCCAGTACTTC
once	TRBV5-1	TRBD1	TRBJ2-7	CASSWFQGAGEQYF	TGCGCCAGCAGCTGGTTTCAGGGGGCTGGAGAGCAGTACTTC
NA	TRBV27	NA	TRBJ2-7	CASSLSRGLYEQYF	TGTGCCAGCAGTTTATCACGGGGTCTGTACGAGCAGTACTTC
NA	TRBV27	NA	TRBJ2-7	CASSRRGSAYEQYF	TGTGCCAGCAGTCGCAGGGGCTCAGCGTACGAGCAGTACTTC
NA	TRBV6-6	NA	TRBJ2-7	CASRGGTGASYEQYF	TGTGCCAGCAGGGGGGGGACAGGAGCCAGCTACGAGCAGTACTTC
NA	TRBV19	NA	TRBJ1-3	CASSVMTGPGNTIYF	TGTGCCAGTAGTGTAATGACAGGCCCGGGAAACACCATATATTTT
NA	TRBV7-9	NA	TRBJ2-3	CSSSPPLEITDTQYF	TGTTCCAGCAGCCCCCCCCTGGAGATCACAGATACGCAGTATTTT
NA	TRBV7-9	NA	TRBJ2-5	CSSSSWGRDQETQYF	TGTTCCAGCAGCTCTTGGGGCAGGGACCAAGAGACCCAGTACTTC
NA	TRBV7-9	TRBD1	TRBJ2-1	CASSRQGALDTNEQFF	TGTGCCAGCAGCCGACAGGGGGCCCTTGATACCAATGAGCAGTTCTTC
NA	TRBV5-1	NA	TRBJ2-7	CASSLAGDTYEQYF	TGCGCCAGCAGCTTGGCAGGCGATACCTACGAGCAGTACTTC
NA	TRBV5-1	NA	TRBJ2-7	CASSLNWGAYEQYF	TGCGCCAGCAGCTTGAATTGGGGAGCCTACGAGCAGTACTTC
NA	TRBV6-1	TRBD1	TRBJ2-7	CASSFPPGQGYEQYF	TGTGCCAGCAGCTTCCCGCCGGGACAGGGCTACGAGCAGTACTTC
once	TRBV2	NA	TRBJ2-3	CASKNNQRGTDTQYF	TGTGCCAGCAAGAACAACCAGCGGGGCACAGATACGCAGTATTTT
NA	TRBV5-1	NA	TRBJ2-7	CASSFYSGGSYEQYF	TGCGCCAGCAGCTTTTACAGTGGGGGCTCCTACGAGCAGTACTTC
NA	TRBV10-3	NA	TRBJ2-3	CAISESRPSTDTQYF	TGTGCCATCAGTGAGTCGAGGCCCAGCACAGATACGCAGTATTTT
NA	TRBV9	TRBD2	TRBJ2-7	CASSITPGGYEQYF	TGTGCCAGCAGCATCACCCCGGGGGGCTACGAGCAGTACTTC
once	TRBV28	TRBD1	TRBJ1-1	CASSIGDRGRTEAFF	TGTGCCAGCAGTATAGGAGACAGGGGGCGCACTGAAGCTTTCTTT
NA	TRBV7-9	TRBD1	TRBJ2-2	CSSSLWTGSTGELFF	TGTTCCAGCAGCTTATGGACAGGGTCCACCGGGGAGCTGTTTTTT
NA	TRBV4-2	NA	TRBJ1-1	CASSQQNPGGNTEAFF	TGTGCCAGCAGCCAACAGAACCCGGGGGGGAACACTGAAGCTTTCTTT
NA	TRBV4-1	NA	TRBJ2-7	CASSLGLPGYEQYF	TGCGCCAGCAGCCTTGGACTACCAGGCTACGAGCAGTACTTC
NA	TRBV11-2	NA	TRBJ2-5	CASSLNPLGGSETQYF	TGTGCCAGCAGCTTAAACCCTCTTGGAGGTTCAGAGACCCAGTACTTC
NA	TRBV9	NA	TRBJ1-6	CASSVGGDSNSPLHF	TGTGCCAGCAGCGTCGGGGGGGATAGTAATTCACCCCTCCACTTT
once	TRBV10-3	TRBD1	TRBJ1-5	CAIGTDRGKQPQHF	TGTGCCATCGGGACAGACAGGGGAAAGCAGCCCCAGCATTTT
NA	TRBV28	NA	TRBJ1-1	CASSSRGSVAEAFF	TGTGCCAGCAGTTCAAGGGGGTCCGTCGCTGAAGCTTTCTTT
NA	TRBV7-9	TRBD2	TRBJ2-1	CASSKGTSGIDEQFF	TGTGCCAGCAGCAAAGGGACTAGCGGGATAGATGAGCAGTTCTTC
NA	TRBV11-3	NA	TRBJ2-7	CASSPGTLNEQYF	TGTGCCAGCAGCCCCGGGACACTCAACGAGCAGTACTTC
NA	TRBV27	NA	TRBJ1-2	CASSLSGAHGYTF	TGTGCCAGCAGTTTATCAGGGGCGCATGGCTACACCTTC
once	TRBV6-4	TRBD2	TRBJ2-7	CASSDMTSAPTYEQYF	TGTGCCAGCAGCGACATGACTAGCGCGCCAACCTACGAGCAGTACTTC
NA	TRBV28	NA	TRBJ2-5	CASSPRHGIRVETQYF	TGTGCCAGCAGCCCGCGCCACGGGATTAGGGTGGAGACCCAGTACTTC
NA	TRBV5-1	TRBD1	TRBJ2-7	CASSLTGQGYEQYF	TGCGCCAGCAGCTTAACTGGACAGGGCTACGAGCAGTACTTC
NA	TRBV2	NA	TRBJ2-7	CASSPDSSYEQYF	TGTGCCAGCAGCCCGGACAGCTCCTACGAGCAGTACTTC
few	TRBV11-3	TRBD2	TRBJ2-1	CASSPPSGRSDEQFF	TGTGCCAGCAGCCCTCCGAGCGGGAGGAGCGATGAGCAGTTCTTC